The TCR beta chain under discussion was sequenced for a study of blood T cell repertoires in COVID-19. Overall study context: Acute-phase and convalescent COVID-19 samples originated in the United States, Italy and Spain. From T cells, B-cell-depleted T cells, or PBMCs came the material, which was cDNA or gDNA.

Those enrolled in Seattle joined during active infection and were followed longitudinally afterward. In the authors' methods: Amplification of reference gene primers was used by the study to estimate nucleated cell counts. Profiled with immunoSEQ multiplex PCR; TCRdb holds only in-frame clones, not every one. Clonal size and the V and J genes are those of that table, whereas D and trimming came from the DNA. The table lists over 85,000 clones, 80% to 90% of them singletons. The trim removed 6 bases at V and 6 bases at J, leaving 6 bases unmatched. This CDR3 has 13 residues. The sequencing sample was made of peripheral blood. The clonotype comes from a human donor with COVID-19, enrolled during active disease. The donor label of this sample is uncertain. The gene calls are TRBV12-3 or TRBV12-4 and TRBJ1-1; 8 bases fit TRBD1. The CDR3 DNA sequence: TGTGCCAGCAGCCAGGACAGGGATTCTGAAGCTTTCTTT. Translated: CASSQDRDSEAFF.